This T cell receptor beta chain was recovered during a study of T cells after yellow fever vaccination (dated by TCRdb to between 2018 and 2021). A note on the overall study: Libraries from fractions with low cell numbers were prepared with the SMART-Seq v4 Ultra Low Input RNA kit. Two healthy male donors, one aged 18 to 29 and one aged 30 to 40 years, were included in the cohort. Blood samples were taken at several timepoints before and after primary and secondary immunization, and bulk PBMC replicates and cell subsets were isolated. Bulk TCR alpha and beta repertoires were sequenced longitudinally to track T-cell clones before and after primary and booster YFV17D yellow fever vaccination.

The label giving this sample's treatment or condition can be read as: live attenuated yellow fever vaccine strain. A standard Ficoll-Paque protocol was used to isolate PBMCs from peripheral blood. Dynabeads CD4 and CD8 positive selection kits were used to isolate the CD4 and CD8 T-cell fractions. TriZol was used to extract RNA from bulk PBMCs, CD4 and CD8 fractions, and dextramer-positive and dextramer-negative fractions. TCR cDNA was synthesized by 5'RACE template switching, through which a universal primer site and unique molecular identifiers were introduced. cDNA synthesis was primed from both the TCR alpha and TCR beta constant segments. Two PCR steps were used to amplify libraries, with sample barcodes and sequencing adapters being added in the second step. Sequencing of the libraries was done on either Illumina HiSeq 2500 (2x100 bp) or NovaSeq (2x150 bp). Under the source paper's analysis protocol: Reads were demultiplexed and collapsed into UMI consensus sequences with MIGEC, and V(D)J alignment was performed with MiXCR. Clonotypes responding to the vaccine were identified with edgeR on replicate PBMC samples, with the criteria of FDR below 0.01 and a log2 fold change above 5 up to day 15. Each bulk clonotype was labeled CD4 or CD8 based on which sequenced repertoire, CD4 or CD8, contained the clonotype at higher abundance. The public reads were quality trimmed at Q25 with fastp and then assembled into clones with MiXCR by TCRdb, keeping productive beta chains. Each record represents a unique CDR3 protein, reported with the most common genes and DNA among its rows. None of the V and J calls come from the authors' own analysis; TCRdb made them. Within this sample are roughly 260,000 distinct CDR3 sequences, with 10% to 15% of them counted one time only. Roughly 0.5% of the sample comes from the top ten.

Study-wide conclusions, independent of this receptor: A small share of clonotypes occurred in both CD4 and CD8 compartments, likely arising from convergent recombination. Because the study included only a couple of donors, the extent to which the findings can be generalized is limited. After the booster, most of the clones that had expanded following primary vaccination were detected again (96% of CD4 and roughly 88% of CD8), which suggests that memory was broadly maintained. FACS-sorted repertoires could contain abundant contaminating clonotypes from the bulk population, so computational filtering was required. Compared with the primary T-cell response, the secondary T-cell response was weaker but faster, peaking on day 5 rather than day 15.

Per the germline V gene (reference sequence), GTSNPN is the CDR1 and SVGIG is the CDR2. The V end gives up 8 bases and the J end 9 bases, leaving 8 bases in the junction not matched to a gene. Measured from the cysteine to the phenylalanine, the CDR3 is 12 residues long. The entry retains the CDR3 DNA only, 36 bases that are in frame from base 1. As to this clonotype: Its recognized antigen is unknown. Qualities for individual bases were not recorded, and no much larger clone is one base off.

The input for sequencing was CD4+ T cells sorted from PBMCs, taken 45 days after the yellow fever booster vaccination. Recombination linked TRBV30 to TRBJ2-3, with 10 middle bases fitting TRBD2. This sequence originates from a man aged 25-40 years who received the YFV17D yellow fever vaccine. The CDR3 here reads CAGRAGGPTQYF. The bases are TGTGCCGGGCGAGCGGGAGGGCCGACGCAGTATTTT.